The 2 T cell receptor beta chains below were found in one sample sequenced in a study of neoadjuvant anti-PD-1 for oral cavity cancer. Libraries were prepared by immunoSEQ multiplex PCR; TCRdb keeps only in-frame clonotypes and omits some of them. The table includes approximately 67,000 clones, 80% to 90% detected once. The specimen comprised PBMCs, sampled before nivolumab (anti-PD-1) treatment. The receptors derive from a person aged 40 to 85 with oral cavity squamous cell carcinoma.

V usage is TRBV10-3 and J usage is TRBJ2-1; 7 bases line up with TRBD2. This CDR3 spans 14 amino acids. Germline CDR1 and CDR2: ENHRY and SYGVKD. V gave up 11 bases and J gave up 8 bases; unmatched junction bases: 15. CDR3 DNA: TGTGCCTCACGGGGGACTGGGAGGGGTGATGAGCAGTTCTTC. Its translation: CASRGTGRGDEQFF.

V usage is TRBV27 and J usage is TRBJ2-7; the D gene is possibly TRBD1 (5 bases). The germline V and J ends were trimmed by 4 bases and 2 bases, with 15 bases remaining between them. Germline loops: CDR1 MNHEY, CDR2 SMNVEV (reference sequence). This CDR3 region has 15 residues. The CDR3 region is CASSSLDRATYEQYF. DNA for the CDR3: TGTGCCAGCAGTTCCCTTGACAGAGCAACCTACGAGCAGTACTTC.